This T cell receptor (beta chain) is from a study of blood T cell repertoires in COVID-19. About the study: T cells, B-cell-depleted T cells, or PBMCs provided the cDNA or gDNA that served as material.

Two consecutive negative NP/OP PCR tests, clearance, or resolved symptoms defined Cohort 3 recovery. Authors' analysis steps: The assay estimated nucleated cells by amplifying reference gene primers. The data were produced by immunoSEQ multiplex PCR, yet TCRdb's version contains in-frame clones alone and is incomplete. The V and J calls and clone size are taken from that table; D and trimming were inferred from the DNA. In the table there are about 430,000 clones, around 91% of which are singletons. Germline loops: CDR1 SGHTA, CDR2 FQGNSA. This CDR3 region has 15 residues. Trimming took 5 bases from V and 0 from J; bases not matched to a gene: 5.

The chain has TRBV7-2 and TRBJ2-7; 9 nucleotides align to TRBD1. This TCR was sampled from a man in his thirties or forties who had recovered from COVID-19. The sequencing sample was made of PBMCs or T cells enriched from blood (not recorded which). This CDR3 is CASSQGQGSSYEQYF. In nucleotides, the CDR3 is TGTGCCAGCAGCCAAGGACAGGGGTCCTCCTACGAGCAGTACTTC.